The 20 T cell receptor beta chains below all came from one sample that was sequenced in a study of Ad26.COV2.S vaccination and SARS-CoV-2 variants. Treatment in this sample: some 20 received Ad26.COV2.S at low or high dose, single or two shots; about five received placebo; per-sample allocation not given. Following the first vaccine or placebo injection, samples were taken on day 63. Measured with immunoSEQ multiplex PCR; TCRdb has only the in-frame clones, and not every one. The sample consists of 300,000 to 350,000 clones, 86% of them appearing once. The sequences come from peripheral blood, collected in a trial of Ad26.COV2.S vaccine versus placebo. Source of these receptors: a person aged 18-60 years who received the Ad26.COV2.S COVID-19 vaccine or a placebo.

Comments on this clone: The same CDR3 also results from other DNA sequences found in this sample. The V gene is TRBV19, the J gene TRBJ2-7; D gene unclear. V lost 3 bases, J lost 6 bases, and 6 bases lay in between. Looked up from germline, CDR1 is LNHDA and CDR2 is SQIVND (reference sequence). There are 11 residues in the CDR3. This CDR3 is CASSIGSEQYF. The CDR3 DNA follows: TGTGCCAGTAGTATCGGCAGCGAGCAGTACTTC.

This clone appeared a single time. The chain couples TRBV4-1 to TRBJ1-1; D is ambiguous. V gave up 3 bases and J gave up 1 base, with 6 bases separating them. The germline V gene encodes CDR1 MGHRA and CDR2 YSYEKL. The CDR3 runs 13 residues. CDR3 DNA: TGCGCCAGCAGCCAGCGGGGGAACACTGAAGCTTTCTTT. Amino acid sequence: CASSQRGNTEAFF.

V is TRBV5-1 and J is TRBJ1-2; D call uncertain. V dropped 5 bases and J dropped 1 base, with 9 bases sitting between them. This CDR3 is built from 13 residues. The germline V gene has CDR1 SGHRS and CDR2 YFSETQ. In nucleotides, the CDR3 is TGCGCCAGCAGTTCGGGGTTTAACTATGGCTACACCTTC. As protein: CASSSGFNYGYTF.

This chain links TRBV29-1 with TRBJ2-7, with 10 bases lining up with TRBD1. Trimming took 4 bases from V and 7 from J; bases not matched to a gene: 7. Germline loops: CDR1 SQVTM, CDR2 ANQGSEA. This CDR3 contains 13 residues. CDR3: CSVGDRGGREQYF. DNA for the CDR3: TGCAGCGTTGGGGACAGGGGAGGTAGGGAGCAGTACTTC.

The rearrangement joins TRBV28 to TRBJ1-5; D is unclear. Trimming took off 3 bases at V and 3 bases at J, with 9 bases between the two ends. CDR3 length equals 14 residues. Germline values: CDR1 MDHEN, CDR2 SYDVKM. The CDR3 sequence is CASSFTRANQPQHF. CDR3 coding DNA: TGTGCCAGCAGTTTCACGAGGGCCAATCAGCCCCAGCATTTT. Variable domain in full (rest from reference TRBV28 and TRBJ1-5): DVKVTQSSRYLVKRTGEKVFLECVQDMDHENMFWYRQDPGLGLRLIYFSYDVKMKEKGDIPEGYSVSREKKERFSLILESASTNQTSMYLCASSFTRANQPQHFGDGTRLSIL.

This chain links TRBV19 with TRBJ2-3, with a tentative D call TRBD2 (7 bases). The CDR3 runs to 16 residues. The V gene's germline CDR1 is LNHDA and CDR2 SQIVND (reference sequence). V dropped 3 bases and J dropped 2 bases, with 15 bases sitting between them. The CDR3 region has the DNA TGTGCCAGTAGTATTTGGGGGGGGCACGACACAGATACGCAGTATTTT. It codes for CASSIWGGHDTDTQYF.

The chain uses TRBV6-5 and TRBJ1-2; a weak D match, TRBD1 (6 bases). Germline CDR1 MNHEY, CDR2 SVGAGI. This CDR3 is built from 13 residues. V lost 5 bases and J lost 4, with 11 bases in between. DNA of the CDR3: TGTGCCAGCAGTCCCCAGGACAGCTATGGCTACACCTTC. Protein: CASSPQDSYGYTF.

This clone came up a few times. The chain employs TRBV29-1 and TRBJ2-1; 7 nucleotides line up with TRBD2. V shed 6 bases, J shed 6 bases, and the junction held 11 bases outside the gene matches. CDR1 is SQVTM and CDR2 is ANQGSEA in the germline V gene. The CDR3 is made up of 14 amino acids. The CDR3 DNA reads TGCAGCGTAGTTTCCAGCGGGACCCTCAATGAGCAGTTCTTC. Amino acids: CSVVSSGTLNEQFF.

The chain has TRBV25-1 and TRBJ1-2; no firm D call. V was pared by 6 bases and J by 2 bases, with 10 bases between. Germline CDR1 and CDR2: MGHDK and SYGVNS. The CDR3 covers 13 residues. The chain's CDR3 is CASSLRENYGYTF. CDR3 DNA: TGTGCCAGCAGCCTCCGGGAGAACTATGGCTACACCTTC.

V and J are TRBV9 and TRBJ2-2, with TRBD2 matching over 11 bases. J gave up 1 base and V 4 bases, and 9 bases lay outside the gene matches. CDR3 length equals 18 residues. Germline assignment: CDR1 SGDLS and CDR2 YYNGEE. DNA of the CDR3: TGTGCCAGCAGCCCCCTAATAGCGGGAGGGTTGAACACCGGGGAGCTGTTTTTT. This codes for CASSPLIAGGLNTGELFF. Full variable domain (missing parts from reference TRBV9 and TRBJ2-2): DSGVTQTPKHLITATGQRVTLRCSPRSGDLSVYWYQQSLDQGLQFLIQYYNGEERAKGNILERFSAQQFPDLHSELNLSSLELGDSALYFCASSPLIAGGLNTGELFFGEGSRLTVL.

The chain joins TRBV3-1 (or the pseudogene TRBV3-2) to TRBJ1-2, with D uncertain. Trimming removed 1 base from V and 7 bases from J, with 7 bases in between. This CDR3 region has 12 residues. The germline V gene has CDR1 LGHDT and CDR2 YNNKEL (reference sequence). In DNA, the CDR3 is TGTGCCAGCAGCCAAGGGTCCTCTGGCTACACCTTC. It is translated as CASSQGSSGYTF.

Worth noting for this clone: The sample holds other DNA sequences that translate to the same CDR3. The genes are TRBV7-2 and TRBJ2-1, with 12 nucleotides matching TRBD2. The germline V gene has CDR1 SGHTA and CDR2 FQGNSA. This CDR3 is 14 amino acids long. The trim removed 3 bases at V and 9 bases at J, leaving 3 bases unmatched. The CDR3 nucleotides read TGTGCCAGCAGCTTGGGACTAGCGGGCGGTGAGCAGTTCTTC. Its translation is CASSLGLAGGEQFF.

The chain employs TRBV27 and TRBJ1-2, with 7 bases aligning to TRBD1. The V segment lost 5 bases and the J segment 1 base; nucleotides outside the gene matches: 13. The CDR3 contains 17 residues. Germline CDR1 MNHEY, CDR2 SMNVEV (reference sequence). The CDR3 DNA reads TGTGCCAGCAGTCCAGATTATTGGACAGGACGTAACTATGGCTACACCTTC. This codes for CASSPDYWTGRNYGYTF.

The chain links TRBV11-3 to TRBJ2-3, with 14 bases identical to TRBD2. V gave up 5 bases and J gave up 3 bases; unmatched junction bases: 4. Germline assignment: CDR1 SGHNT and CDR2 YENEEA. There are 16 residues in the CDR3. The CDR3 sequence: CASSAGLAGVTDTQYF. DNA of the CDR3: TGTGCCAGCAGCGCGGGACTAGCGGGAGTAACAGATACGCAGTATTTT.

CDR3 region: CASSSIGQGYNEQFF. The CDR3 DNA reads TGTGCCAGCAGTTCGATTGGACAGGGCTACAATGAGCAGTTCTTC. V is TRBV5-6 and J is TRBJ2-1; 8 positions agree with TRBD1. The CDR3 has 15 residues. Trimming cost V 5 bases and J 3 bases; bases outside gene matches: 7. The V gene's germline CDR1 is SGHDT and CDR2 YYEEEE.

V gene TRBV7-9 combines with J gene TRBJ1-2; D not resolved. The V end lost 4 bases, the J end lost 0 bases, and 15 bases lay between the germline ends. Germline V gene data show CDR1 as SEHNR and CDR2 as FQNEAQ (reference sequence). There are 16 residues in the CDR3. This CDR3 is CASSSSLGLANYGYTF. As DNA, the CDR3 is TGTGCCAGCAGCTCCTCGTTGGGGTTAGCTAACTATGGCTACACCTTC.

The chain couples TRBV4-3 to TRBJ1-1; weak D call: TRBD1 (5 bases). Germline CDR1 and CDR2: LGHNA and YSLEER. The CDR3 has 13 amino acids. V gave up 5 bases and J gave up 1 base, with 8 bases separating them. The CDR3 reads CASSGDRNTEAFF. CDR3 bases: TGCGCCAGCAGCGGAGACAGGAACACTGAAGCTTTCTTT.

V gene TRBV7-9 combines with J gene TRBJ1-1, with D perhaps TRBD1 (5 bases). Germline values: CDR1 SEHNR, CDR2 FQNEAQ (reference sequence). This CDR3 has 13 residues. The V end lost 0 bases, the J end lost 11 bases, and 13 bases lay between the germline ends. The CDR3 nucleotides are TGTGCCAGCAGCTTAGCAGGGGCACAGGAGGCTTTCTTT. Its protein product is CASSLAGAQEAFF.

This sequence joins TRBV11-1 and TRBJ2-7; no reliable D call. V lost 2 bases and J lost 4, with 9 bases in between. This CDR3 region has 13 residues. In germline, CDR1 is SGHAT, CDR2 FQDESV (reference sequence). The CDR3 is CASSLTEKYEQYF. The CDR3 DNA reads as TGTGCCAGCAGCTTAACGGAGAAGTACGAGCAGTACTTC.

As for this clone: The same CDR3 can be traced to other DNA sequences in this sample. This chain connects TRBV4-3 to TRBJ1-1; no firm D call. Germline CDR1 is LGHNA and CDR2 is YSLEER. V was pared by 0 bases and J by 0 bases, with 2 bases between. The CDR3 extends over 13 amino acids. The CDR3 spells CASSQELNTEAFF. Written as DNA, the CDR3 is TGCGCCAGCAGCCAAGAGTTGAACACTGAAGCTTTCTTT.